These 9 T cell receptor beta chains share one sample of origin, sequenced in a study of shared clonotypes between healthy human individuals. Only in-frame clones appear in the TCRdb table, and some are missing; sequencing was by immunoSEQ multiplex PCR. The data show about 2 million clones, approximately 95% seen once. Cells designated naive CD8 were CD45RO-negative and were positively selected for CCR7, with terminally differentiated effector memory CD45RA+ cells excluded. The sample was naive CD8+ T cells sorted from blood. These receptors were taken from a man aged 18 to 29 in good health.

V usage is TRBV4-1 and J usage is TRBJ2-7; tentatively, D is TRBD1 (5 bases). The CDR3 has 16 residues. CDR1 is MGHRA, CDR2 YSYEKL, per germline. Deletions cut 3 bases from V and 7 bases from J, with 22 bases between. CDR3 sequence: CASSQRPGFILGEQYF. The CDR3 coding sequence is TGCGCCAGCAGCCAGAGGCCAGGGTTTATCTTAGGGGAGCAGTACTTC.

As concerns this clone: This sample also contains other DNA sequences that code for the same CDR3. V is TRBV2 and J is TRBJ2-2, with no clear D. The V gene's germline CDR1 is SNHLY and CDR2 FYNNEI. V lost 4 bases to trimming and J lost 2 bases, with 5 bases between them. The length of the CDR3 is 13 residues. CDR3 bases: TGTGCCAGCAGTGCGACTAACACCGGGGAGCTGTTTTTT. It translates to CASSATNTGELFF.

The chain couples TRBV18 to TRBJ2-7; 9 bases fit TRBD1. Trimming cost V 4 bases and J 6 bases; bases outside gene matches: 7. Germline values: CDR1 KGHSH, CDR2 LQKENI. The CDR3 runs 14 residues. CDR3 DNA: TGTGCCAGCTCACAACAGGGGGCGGCGGGCGAGCAGTACTTC. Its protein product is CASSQQGAAGEQYF.

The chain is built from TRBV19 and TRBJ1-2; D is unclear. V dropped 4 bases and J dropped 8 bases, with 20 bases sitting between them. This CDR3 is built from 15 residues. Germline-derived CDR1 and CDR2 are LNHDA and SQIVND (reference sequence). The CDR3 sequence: CASSTRQGRLQGYTF. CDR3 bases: TGTGCCAGTAGTACGCGCCAAGGACGGCTCCAAGGCTACACCTTC.

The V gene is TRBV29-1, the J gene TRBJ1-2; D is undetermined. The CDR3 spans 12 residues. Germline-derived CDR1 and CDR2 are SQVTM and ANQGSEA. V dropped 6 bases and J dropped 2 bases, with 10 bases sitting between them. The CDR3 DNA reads TGCAGCGTCGCAGACGGGAACTATGGCTACACCTTC. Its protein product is CSVADGNYGYTF.

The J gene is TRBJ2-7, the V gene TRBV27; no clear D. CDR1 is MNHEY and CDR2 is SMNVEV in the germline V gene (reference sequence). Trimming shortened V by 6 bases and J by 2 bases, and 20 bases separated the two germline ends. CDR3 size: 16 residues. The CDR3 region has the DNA TGTGCCAGCAGCGGAAGAGCCGGGCTTGAACCCTACGAGCAGTACTTC. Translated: CASSGRAGLEPYEQYF.

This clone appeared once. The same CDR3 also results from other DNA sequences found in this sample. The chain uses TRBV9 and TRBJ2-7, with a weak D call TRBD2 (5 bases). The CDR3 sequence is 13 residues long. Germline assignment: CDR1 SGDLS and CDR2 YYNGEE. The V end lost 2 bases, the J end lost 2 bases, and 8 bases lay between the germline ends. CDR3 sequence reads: CASSVGGTYEQYF. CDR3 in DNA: TGTGCCAGCAGCGTTGGAGGTACCTACGAGCAGTACTTC. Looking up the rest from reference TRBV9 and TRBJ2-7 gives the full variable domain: DSGVTQTPKHLITATGQRVTLRCSPRSGDLSVYWYQQSLDQGLQFLIQYYNGEERAKGNILERFSAQQFPDLHSELNLSSLELGDSALYFCASSVGGTYEQYFGPGTRLTVT.

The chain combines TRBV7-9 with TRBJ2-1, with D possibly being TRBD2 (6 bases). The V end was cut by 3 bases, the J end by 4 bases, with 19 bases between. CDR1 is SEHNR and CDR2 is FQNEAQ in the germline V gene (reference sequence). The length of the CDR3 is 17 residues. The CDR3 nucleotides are TGTGCCAGCAGCTTTACGGGGTCGGGCGGGGATTACAATGAGCAGTTCTTC. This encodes CASSFTGSGGDYNEQFF.

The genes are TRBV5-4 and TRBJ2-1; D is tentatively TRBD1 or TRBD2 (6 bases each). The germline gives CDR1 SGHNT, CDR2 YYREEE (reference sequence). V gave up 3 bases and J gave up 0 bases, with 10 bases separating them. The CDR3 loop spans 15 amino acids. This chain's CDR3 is CASSWGAPSYNEQFF. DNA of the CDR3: TGTGCCAGCAGCTGGGGGGCTCCCTCCTACAATGAGCAGTTCTTC.